Each of the 16 T cell receptor beta chains below was sequenced from the same sample in a study of blood T cell repertoires in COVID-19. Assay used: immunoSEQ multiplex PCR; TCRdb lists only in-frame clones, some missing. The data show about 190,000 clones, with around three quarters seen just once and roughly 17% held by the top ten. Sequencing was performed on PBMCs or T cells enriched from blood (not recorded which). The origin of the receptors is a woman aged 45 to 65 with acute COVID-19.

The chain uses TRBV5-4 and TRBJ1-2; 7 bases line up with TRBD1. From germline, CDR1 is SGHNT and CDR2 YYREEE (reference sequence). V lost 2 bases and J lost 8; bases outside the gene matches: 6. The CDR3 runs to 13 residues. CDR3 sequence (DNA): TGTGCCAGCAGCTTCAGACAGGGAGAAGGCTACACCTTC. It encodes CASSFRQGEGYTF.

The chain couples TRBV30 to TRBJ1-3; no clear D gene. The V end lost 2 bases, the J end lost 5 bases, and 19 bases lay between the germline ends. The CDR3 has 16 residues. Germline-derived CDR1 and CDR2 are GTSNPN and SVGIG (reference sequence). The DNA for the CDR3 is TGTGCCTGGAGTCCCGGAACAGCGGTGGTTCGAAACACCATATATTTT. Translation gives CAWSPGTAVVRNTIYF.

There are a few counts of this clone. CDR3 sequence: CASSINAGALGAPQHF. The CDR3 DNA follows: TGTGCCAGCAGCATTAACGCGGGCGCCTTGGGGGCGCCCCAGCATTTT. The gene calls are TRBV28 and TRBJ1-5; perhaps TRBD1 as D (6 bases). CDR1 and CDR2 (germline): MDHEN, SYDVKM. With 6 bases removed from V and 9 bases from J, the gap between germline ends came to 24 bases. The CDR3 consists of 16 residues.

CDR3 protein: CASRRGQGNQPQHF. The CDR3 DNA is TGTGCCAGCAGGAGGGGACAGGGCAATCAGCCCCAGCATTTT. The chain employs TRBV6-6 and TRBJ1-5; 8 bases agree with TRBD1. The CDR3 consists of 14 residues. Germline CDR1 and CDR2: MNHNY and SVGAGI (reference sequence). The V segment lost 6 bases and the J segment 2 bases; nucleotides outside the gene matches: 3.

Only one count was recorded for this clone. The chain combines TRBV25-1 with TRBJ2-1, with D perhaps matching TRBD1 (5 bases). From germline, CDR1 is MGHDK and CDR2 SYGVNS. The CDR3 spans 15 residues. V was shortened by 3 bases and J by 8 bases, with 17 bases between the two germline ends. The CDR3 spells CASSEGQPPWDEQFF. The CDR3 DNA reads as TGTGCCAGCAGTGAGGGGCAGCCCCCATGGGATGAGCAGTTCTTC.

This clone was detected only once. The genes are TRBV5-5 and TRBJ1-5; possible D gene TRBD1, 5 bases. CDR1 is SGHKS and CDR2 is YYEKEE in the germline V gene (reference sequence). This CDR3 has 15 residues. V was pared by 4 bases and J by 4 bases, with 15 bases between. The CDR3 loop reads CASSPNQGRNQPQHF. As DNA, the CDR3 is TGTGCCAGCAGCCCGAACCAGGGCCGTAATCAGCCCCAGCATTTT.

This clone has only one observation. J is TRBJ2-3 and V is TRBV10-1, with D unresolved. The germline gives CDR1 WNHNN, CDR2 SYGVQD (reference sequence). There are 13 residues in the CDR3. V lost 6 bases to trimming and J lost 2 bases, with 9 bases between them. The CDR3: CASSLDITDTQYF. The DNA for the CDR3 is TGCGCCAGCAGCCTAGATATCACAGATACGCAGTATTTT.

The chain is built from TRBV19 and TRBJ1-5; no definite D call. Germline-derived CDR1 and CDR2 are LNHDA and SQIVND (reference sequence). V lost 5 bases, J lost 3 bases, and 11 bases lay in between. The CDR3 sequence is 14 residues long. CDR3 amino acids: CASSPAGDNQPQHF. For the CDR3, the DNA is TGTGCCAGTAGTCCTGCCGGGGACAATCAGCCCCAGCATTTT.

The rearrangement links TRBV27 to TRBJ2-2; D possibly corresponds to TRBD2 (5 bases). CDR3 length: 13 residues. From germline, CDR1 is MNHEY and CDR2 SMNVEV (reference sequence). V lost 3 bases and J 6 bases, leaving 8 bases between the germline ends. CDR3 bases: TGTGCCAGCAGTTTTTTGAGGGCCGGGGAGCTGTTTTTT. Its translation is CASSFLRAGELFF.

The V and J genes are TRBV28 and TRBJ2-3, with 7 bases matching TRBD1. Germline trimming cut 7 bases from V and 2 bases from J; bases unmatched to any gene: 12. Looked up from germline, CDR1 is MDHEN and CDR2 is SYDVKM. This CDR3 has 16 residues. DNA for the CDR3: TGTGCCAGCACCCAACAGGGGCAGGGGACCACAGATACGCAGTATTTT. It translates to CASTQQGQGTTDTQYF.

This clone was recorded only once. The genes are TRBV19 and TRBJ2-2, with TRBD1 matching over 7 bases. CDR3 size: 16 residues. With V trimmed by 1 base and J by 5 bases, 7 bases remained unmatched. CDR1 is LNHDA and CDR2 is SQIVND in the germline V gene (reference sequence). Here the CDR3 DNA reads TGTGCCAGTAGTATAGCGACACCCAGGGGGACCGGGGAGCTGTTTTTT. This codes for CASSIATPRGTGELFF.

The chain recombines TRBV6-5 with TRBJ2-7; D is undetermined. Germline V gene sequence: CDR1 MNHEY, CDR2 SVGAGI. The CDR3 loop spans 12 amino acids. The V gene lost 6 bases and the J gene lost 2 bases, with 8 bases spanning the gap. CDR3 sequence (DNA): TGTGCCAGCAGCTGGGCCACCTACGAGCAGTACGTC. Translated: CASSWATYEQYV.

This chain connects TRBV6-2 or TRBV6-3 to TRBJ1-1; D remains unclear. The CDR3 extends over 12 amino acids. Germline V CDR1 and CDR2: MNHEY, SVGEGT. Trimming cost V 6 bases and J 4 bases, with 9 bases left between them. The CDR3 loop reads CASSHLGTEAFF. CDR3 DNA sequence: TGTGCCAGCAGCCACCTAGGCACTGAAGCTTTCTTT.

Here the CDR3 reads CSVGTGAIGGYTF. CDR3 coding DNA: TGCAGCGTCGGGACAGGGGCCATTGGGGGCTACACCTTC. The rearrangement joins TRBV29-1 to TRBJ1-2, with 10 bases aligning to TRBD1. Germline assignment: CDR1 SQVTM and CDR2 ANQGSEA. This CDR3 contains 13 residues. With 6 bases clipped from V and 8 bases from J, the junction kept 9 bases outside the gene matches.

J is TRBJ1-6 and V is TRBV21-1. TRBV21-1 is tagged as a pseudogene. The CDR3 is 17 residues long. The CDR3 nucleotides read TGTGCCAGCAGCCCCACGGGGGGAGGCTCCTATAATTCACCCCTCCACTTT. Encoded protein: CASSPTGGGSYNSPLHF.

V and J are TRBV19 and TRBJ1-1; the D gene is possibly TRBD1 (5 bases). There are 13 residues in the CDR3. Germline CDR1 LNHDA, CDR2 SQIVND (reference sequence). Trimming removed 6 bases at V and 4 bases at J, with 12 bases between. CDR3 DNA: TGTGCCAGTAGGGTAGGGGTGGCCACTGAAGCTTTCTTT. This gives the protein CASRVGVATEAFF.